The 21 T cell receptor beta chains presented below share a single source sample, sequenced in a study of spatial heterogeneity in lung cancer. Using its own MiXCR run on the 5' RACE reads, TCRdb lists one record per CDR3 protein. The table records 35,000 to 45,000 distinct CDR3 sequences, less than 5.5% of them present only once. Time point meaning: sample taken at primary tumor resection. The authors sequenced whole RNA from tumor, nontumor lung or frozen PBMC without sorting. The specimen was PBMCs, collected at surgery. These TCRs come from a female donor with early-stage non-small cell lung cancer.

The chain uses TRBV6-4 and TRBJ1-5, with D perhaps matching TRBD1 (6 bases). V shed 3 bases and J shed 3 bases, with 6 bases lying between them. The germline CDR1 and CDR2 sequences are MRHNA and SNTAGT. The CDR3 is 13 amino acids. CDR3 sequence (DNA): TGTGCCAGCAGTGAGGGGGCCAATCAGCCCCAGCATTTT. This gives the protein CASSEGANQPQHF.

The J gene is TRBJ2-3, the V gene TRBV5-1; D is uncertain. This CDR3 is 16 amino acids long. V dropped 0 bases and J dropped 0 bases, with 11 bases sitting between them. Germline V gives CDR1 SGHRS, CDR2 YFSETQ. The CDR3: CASSLDGRPSTDTQYF. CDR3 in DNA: TGCGCCAGCAGCTTGGATGGCAGACCTAGCACAGATACGCAGTATTTT.

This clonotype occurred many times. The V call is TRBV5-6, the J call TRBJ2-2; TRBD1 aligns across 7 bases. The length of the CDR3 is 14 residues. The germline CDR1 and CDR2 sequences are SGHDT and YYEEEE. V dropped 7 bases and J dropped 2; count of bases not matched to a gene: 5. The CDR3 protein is CASAGDRNTGELFF. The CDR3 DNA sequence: TGTGCCAGCGCCGGGGACAGAAACACCGGGGAGCTGTTTTTT.

The CDR3: CASSPKDTQYF. As DNA, the CDR3 is TGTGCCAGCAGTCCCAAAGATACGCAGTATTTT. This chain uses TRBV6-2 or TRBV6-3 with TRBJ2-3; no clear D. This CDR3 contains 11 residues. V lost 5 bases to trimming and J lost 5 bases, with 5 bases between them. Germline lookup yields CDR1 MNHEY and CDR2 SVGEGT.

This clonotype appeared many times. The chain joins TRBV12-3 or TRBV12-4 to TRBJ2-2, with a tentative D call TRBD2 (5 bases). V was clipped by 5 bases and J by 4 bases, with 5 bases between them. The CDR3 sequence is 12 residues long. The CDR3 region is CASSRGTGELFF. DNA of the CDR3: TGTGCCAGCAGTCGGGGCACCGGGGAGCTGTTTTTT.

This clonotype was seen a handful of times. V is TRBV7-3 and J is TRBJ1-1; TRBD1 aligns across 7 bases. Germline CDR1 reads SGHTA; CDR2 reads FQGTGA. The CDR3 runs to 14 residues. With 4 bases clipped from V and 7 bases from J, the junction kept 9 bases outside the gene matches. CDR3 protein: CASSSKTGWGEAFF. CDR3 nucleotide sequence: TGTGCCAGCAGCTCCAAGACAGGGTGGGGTGAAGCTTTCTTT.

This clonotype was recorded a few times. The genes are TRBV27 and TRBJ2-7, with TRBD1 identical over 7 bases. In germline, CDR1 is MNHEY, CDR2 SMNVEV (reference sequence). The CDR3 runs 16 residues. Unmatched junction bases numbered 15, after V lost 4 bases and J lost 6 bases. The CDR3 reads CASSSSTGALFFEQYF. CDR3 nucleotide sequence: TGTGCCAGCAGTTCCTCTACAGGGGCCTTATTCTTCGAGCAGTACTTC.

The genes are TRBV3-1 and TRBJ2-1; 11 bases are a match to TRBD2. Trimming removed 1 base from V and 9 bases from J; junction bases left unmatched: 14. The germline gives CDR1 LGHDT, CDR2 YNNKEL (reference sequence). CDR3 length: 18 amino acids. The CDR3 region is CASSQGLAGGTNLGEQFF. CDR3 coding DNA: TGTGCCAGCAGCCAAGGGCTAGCGGGGGGAACCAACTTGGGTGAGCAGTTCTTC.

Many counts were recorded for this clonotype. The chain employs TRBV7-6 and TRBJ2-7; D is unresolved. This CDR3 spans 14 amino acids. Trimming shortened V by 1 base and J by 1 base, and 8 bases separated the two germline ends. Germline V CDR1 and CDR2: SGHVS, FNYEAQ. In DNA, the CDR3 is TGTGCCAGCAGCTTAGTTGGGGAATCCTACGAGCAGTACTTC. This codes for CASSLVGESYEQYF.

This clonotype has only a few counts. Here the CDR3 DNA reads TGTGCCAGCACCCTGGGACTGAACACCGGGGAGCTGTTTTTT. Amino acid sequence: CASTLGLNTGELFF. V and J are TRBV12-3 or TRBV12-4 and TRBJ2-2; a weak D match, TRBD2 (6 bases). V shed 7 bases and J shed 1 base, with 10 bases lying between them. The CDR3 loop spans 14 amino acids.

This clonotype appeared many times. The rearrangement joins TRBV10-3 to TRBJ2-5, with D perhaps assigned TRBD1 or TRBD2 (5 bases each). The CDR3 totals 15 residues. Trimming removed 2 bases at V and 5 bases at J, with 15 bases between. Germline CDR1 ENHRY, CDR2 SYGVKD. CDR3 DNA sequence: TGTGCCATCAGTGAGGCGGCGAGGGGCCAGGAGACCCAGTACTTC. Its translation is CAISEAARGQETQYF.

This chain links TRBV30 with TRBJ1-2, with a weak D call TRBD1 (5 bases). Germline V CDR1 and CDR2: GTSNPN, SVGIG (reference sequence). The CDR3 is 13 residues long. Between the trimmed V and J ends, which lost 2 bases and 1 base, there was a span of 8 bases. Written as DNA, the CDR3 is TGTGCCTGGAGTTCCGGGGGTAACTATGGCTACACCTTC. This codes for CAWSSGGNYGYTF.

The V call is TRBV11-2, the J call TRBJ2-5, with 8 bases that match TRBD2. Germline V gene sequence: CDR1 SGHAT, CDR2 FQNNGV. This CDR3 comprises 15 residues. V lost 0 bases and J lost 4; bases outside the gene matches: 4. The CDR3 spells CASSLDGAGGETQYF. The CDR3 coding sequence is TGTGCCAGCAGCTTAGACGGTGCGGGAGGAGAGACCCAGTACTTC.

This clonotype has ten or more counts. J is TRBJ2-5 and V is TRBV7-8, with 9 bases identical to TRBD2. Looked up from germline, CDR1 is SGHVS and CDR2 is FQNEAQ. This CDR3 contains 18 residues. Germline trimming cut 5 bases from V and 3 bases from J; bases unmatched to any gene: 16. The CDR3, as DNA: TGTGCCAGCAGCCGCTCAAGGGTTGGCGGGGGGGACAAAGAGACCCAGTACTTC. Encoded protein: CASSRSRVGGGDKETQYF. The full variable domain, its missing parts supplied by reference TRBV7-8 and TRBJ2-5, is GAGVSQSPRYKVAKRGQDVALRCDPISGHVSLFWYQQALGQGPEFLTYFQNEAQLDKSGLPSDRFFAERPEGSVSTLKIQRTQQEDSAVYLCASSRSRVGGGDKETQYFGPGTRLLVL.

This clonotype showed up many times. The CDR3 protein is CASSPEQILNTEAFF. The CDR3 DNA sequence: TGTGCCAGCAGTCCAGAACAGATATTGAACACTGAAGCTTTCTTT. The V call is TRBV27, the J call TRBJ1-1; D remains unclear. The CDR3 is made up of 15 amino acids. The germline gives CDR1 MNHEY, CDR2 SMNVEV (reference sequence). V was trimmed by 5 bases and J by 0 bases, leaving 13 bases between them.

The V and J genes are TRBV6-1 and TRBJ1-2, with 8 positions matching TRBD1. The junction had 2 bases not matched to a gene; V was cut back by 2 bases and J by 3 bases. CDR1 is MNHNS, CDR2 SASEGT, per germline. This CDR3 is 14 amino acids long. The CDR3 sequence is CASSESDRDYGYTF. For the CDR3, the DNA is TGTGCCAGCAGTGAATCGGACAGGGACTATGGCTACACCTTC.

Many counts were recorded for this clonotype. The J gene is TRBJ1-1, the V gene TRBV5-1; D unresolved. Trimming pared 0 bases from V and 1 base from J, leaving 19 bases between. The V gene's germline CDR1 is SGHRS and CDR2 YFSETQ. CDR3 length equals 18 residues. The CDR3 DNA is TGCGCCAGCAGCTTGGGGTATTGGGCAGTAGCCCCGAACACTGAAGCTTTCTTT. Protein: CASSLGYWAVAPNTEAFF.

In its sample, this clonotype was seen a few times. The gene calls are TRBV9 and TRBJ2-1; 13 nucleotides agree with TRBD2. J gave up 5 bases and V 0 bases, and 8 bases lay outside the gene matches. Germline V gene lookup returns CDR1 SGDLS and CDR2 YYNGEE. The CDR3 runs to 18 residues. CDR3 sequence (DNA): TGTGCCAGCAGCGTAGTTGGCCAACTAGCGGGAGGGGACAATGAGCAGTTCTTC. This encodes CASSVVGQLAGGDNEQFF.

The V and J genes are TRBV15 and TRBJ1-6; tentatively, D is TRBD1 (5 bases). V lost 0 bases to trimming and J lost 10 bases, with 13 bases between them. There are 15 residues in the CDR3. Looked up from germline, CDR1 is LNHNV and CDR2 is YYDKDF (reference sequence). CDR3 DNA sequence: TGTGCCACCAGCAGAGATCGGGTGGGACGATCACCCCTCCACTTT. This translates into CATSRDRVGRSPLHF.

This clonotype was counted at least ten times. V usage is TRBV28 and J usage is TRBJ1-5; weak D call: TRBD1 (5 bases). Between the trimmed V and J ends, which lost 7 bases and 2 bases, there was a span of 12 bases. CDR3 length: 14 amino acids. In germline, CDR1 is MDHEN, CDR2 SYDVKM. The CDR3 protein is CASTISGGNQPQHF. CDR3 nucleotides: TGTGCCAGCACCATCTCGGGGGGCAATCAGCCCCAGCATTTT.

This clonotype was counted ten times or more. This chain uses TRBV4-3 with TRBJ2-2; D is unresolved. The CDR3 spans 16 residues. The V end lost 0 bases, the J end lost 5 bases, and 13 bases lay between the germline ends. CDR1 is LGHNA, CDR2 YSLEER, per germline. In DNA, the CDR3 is TGCGCCAGCAGCCAAGATCAGGTGGTATGGACCGGGGAGCTGTTTTTT. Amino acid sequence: CASSQDQVVWTGELFF.